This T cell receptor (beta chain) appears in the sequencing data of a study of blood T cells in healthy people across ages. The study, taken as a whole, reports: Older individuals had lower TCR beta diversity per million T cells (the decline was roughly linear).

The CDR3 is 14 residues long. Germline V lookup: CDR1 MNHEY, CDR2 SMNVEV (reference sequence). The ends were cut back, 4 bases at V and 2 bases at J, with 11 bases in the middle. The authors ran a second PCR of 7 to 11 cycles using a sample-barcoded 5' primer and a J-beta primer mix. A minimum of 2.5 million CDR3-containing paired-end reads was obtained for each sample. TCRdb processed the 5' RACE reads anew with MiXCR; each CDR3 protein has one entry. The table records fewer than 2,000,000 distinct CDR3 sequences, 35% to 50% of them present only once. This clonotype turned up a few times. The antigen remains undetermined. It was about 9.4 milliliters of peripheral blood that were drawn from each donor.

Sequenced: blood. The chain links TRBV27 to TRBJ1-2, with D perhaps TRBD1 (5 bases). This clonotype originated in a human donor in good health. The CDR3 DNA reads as TGTGCCAGCAGTTGGCAGGGCGACAACTATGGCTACACCTTC. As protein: CASSWQGDNYGYTF.